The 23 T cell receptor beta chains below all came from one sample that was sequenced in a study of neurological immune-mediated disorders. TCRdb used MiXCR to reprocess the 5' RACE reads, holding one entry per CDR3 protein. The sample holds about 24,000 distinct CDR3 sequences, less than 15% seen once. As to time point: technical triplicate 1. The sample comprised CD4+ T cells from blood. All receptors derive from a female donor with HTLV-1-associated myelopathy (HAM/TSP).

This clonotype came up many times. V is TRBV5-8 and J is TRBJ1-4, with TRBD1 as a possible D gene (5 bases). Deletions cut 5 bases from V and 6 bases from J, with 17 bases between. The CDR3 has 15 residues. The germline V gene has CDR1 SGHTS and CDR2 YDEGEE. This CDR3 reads CASRGNGRGDEKLFF. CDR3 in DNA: TGTGCCAGCAGGGGGAACGGAAGGGGTGATGAAAAACTGTTTTTT.

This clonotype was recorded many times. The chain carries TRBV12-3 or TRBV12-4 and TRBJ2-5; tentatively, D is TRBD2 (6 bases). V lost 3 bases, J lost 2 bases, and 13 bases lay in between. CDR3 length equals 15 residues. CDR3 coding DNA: TGTGCCAGCAGTTTGGGACTCGGGGAACAAGAGACCCAGTACTTC. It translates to CASSLGLGEQETQYF.

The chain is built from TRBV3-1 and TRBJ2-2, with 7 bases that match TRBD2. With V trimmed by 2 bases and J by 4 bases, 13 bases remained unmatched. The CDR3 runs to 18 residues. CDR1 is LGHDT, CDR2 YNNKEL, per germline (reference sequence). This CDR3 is CASSQYMGLPQCTGELFF. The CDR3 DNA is TGTGCCAGCAGCCAATATATGGGACTACCTCAGTGCACCGGGGAGCTGTTTTTT.

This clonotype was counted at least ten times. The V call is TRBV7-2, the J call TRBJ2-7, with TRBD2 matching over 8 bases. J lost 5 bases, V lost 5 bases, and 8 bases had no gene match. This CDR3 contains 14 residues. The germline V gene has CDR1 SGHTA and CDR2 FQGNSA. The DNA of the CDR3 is TGTGCCAGCAGCCTCAGCGGGAGTTTCGACGAGCAGTACTTC. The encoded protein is CASSLSGSFDEQYF. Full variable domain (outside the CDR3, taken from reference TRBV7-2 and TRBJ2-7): GAGVSQSPSNKVTEKGKDVELRCDPISGHTALYWYRQSLGQGLEFLIYFQGNSAPDKSGLPSDRFSAERTGGSVSTLTIQRTQQEDSAVYLCASSLSGSFDEQYFGPGTRLTVT.

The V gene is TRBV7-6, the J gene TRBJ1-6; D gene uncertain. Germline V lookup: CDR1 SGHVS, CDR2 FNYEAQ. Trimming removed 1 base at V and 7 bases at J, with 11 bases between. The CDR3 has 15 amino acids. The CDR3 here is CASSLVVGGNSPLHF. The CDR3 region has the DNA TGTGCCAGCAGCTTAGTCGTTGGCGGAAATTCACCCCTCCACTTT.

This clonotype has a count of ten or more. CDR3 region: CSVAAVVTGELFF. The CDR3 nucleotides are TGCAGCGTCGCAGCGGTAGTCACCGGGGAGCTGTTTTTT. The chain couples TRBV29-1 to TRBJ2-2; D may be TRBD2 (5 bases). The germline gives CDR1 SQVTM, CDR2 ANQGSEA. V shed 6 bases and J shed 4 bases, with 12 bases lying between them. This CDR3 region has 13 residues.

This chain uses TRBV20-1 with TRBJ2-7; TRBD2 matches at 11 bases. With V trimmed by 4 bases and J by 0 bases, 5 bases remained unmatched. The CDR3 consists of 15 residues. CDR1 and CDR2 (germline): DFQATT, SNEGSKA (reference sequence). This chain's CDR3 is CSATRLAGSSYEQYF. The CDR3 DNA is TGCAGTGCTACTCGACTAGCGGGGAGCTCCTACGAGCAGTACTTC.

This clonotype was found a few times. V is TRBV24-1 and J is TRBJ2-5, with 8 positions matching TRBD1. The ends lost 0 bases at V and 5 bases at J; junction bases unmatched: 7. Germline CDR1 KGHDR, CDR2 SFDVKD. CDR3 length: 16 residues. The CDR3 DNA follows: TGTGCCACCAGTGATTTGGCGACAGGGGAAAGGGAGACCCAGTACTTC. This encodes CATSDLATGERETQYF.

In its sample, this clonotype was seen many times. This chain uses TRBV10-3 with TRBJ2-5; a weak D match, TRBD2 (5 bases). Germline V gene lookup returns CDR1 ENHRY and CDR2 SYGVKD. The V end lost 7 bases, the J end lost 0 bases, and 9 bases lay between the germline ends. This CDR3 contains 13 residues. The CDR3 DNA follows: TGTGCCATCAAAGGGAGTGACCAAGAGACCCAGTACTTC. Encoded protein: CAIKGSDQETQYF.

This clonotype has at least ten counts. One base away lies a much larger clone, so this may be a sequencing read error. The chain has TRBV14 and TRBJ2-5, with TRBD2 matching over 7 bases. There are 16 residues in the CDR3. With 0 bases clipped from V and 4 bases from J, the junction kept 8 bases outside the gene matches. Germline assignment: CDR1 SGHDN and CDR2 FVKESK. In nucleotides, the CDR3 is TGTGCCAGCAGCCAAGATTTAAGCGGGGTTCGAGAGACCCAGTACTTC. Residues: CASSQDLSGVRETQYF.

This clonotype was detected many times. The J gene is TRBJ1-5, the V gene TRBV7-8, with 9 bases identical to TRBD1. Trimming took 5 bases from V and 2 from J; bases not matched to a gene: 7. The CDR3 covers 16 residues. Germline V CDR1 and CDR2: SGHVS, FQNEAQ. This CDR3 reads CASSPLTGGGNQPQHF. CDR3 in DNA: TGTGCCAGCAGCCCCCTGACAGGGGGGGGCAATCAGCCCCAGCATTTT.

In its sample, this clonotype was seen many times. CDR3 nucleotides: TGTGCCAGCAGACCTGACAGGGGTGGCTACACCTTC. It yields the protein CASRPDRGGYTF. The J gene is TRBJ1-2, the V gene TRBV6-5; 8 bases are shared with TRBD1. V lost 6 bases to trimming and J lost 7 bases; unmatched junction nucleotides: 4. The CDR3 contains 12 residues. CDR1 MNHEY and CDR2 SVGAGI come from the germline V gene.

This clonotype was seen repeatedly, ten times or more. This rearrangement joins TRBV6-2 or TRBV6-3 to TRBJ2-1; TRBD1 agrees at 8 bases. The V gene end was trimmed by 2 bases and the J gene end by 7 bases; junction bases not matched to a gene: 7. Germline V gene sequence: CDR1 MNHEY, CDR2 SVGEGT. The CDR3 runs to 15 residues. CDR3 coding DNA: TGTGCCAGCAGTTACCTCCCGGGACAGGCGAATGAGCAGTTCTTC. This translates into CASSYLPGQANEQFF.

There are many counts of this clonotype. CDR3: CASSEFEGGGTGELFF. The CDR3, as DNA: TGTGCCAGCAGTGAATTCGAAGGGGGCGGCACCGGGGAGCTGTTTTTT. This rearrangement joins TRBV25-1 to TRBJ2-2, with 7 nucleotides matching TRBD1. With 1 base clipped from V and 4 bases from J, the junction kept 6 bases outside the gene matches. Germline CDR1 MGHDK, CDR2 SYGVNS. The CDR3 sequence is 16 residues long. The variable domain in full, completed from reference TRBV25-1 and TRBJ2-2, reads EADIYQTPRYLVIGTGKKITLECSQTMGHDKMYWYQQDPGMELHLIHYSYGVNSTEKGDLSSESTVSRIRTEHFPLTLESARPSHTSQYLCASSEFEGGGTGELFFGEGSRLTVL.

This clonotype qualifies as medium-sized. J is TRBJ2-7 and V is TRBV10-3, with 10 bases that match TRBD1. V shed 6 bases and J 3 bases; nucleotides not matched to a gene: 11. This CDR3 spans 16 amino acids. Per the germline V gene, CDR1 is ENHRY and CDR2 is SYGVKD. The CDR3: CAISDPTGQGDYEQYF. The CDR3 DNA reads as TGTGCCATCAGCGACCCCACCGGACAGGGGGACTACGAGCAGTACTTC.

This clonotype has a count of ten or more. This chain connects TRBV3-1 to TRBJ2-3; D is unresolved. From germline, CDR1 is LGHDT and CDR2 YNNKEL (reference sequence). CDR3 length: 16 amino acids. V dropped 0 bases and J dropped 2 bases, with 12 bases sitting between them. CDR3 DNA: TGTGCCAGCAGCCAAGAGGGCACCATCCTCACAGATACGCAGTATTTT. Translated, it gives CASSQEGTILTDTQYF.

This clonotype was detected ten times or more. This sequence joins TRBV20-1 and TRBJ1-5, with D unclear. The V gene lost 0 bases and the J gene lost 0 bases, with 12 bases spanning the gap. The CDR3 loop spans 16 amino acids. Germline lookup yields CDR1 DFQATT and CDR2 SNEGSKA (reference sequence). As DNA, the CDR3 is TGCAGTGCTAGAGATCCCGCCAGTGATAGCAATCAGCCCCAGCATTTT. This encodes CSARDPASDSNQPQHF.

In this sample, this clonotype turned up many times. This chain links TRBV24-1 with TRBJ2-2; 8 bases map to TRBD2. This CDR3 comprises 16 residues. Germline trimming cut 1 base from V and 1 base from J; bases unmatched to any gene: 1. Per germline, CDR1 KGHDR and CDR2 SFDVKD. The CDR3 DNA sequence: TGTGCCACCAGTGATTTTCGGGGGGGGAACACCGGGGAGCTGTTTTTT. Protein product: CATSDFRGGNTGELFF.

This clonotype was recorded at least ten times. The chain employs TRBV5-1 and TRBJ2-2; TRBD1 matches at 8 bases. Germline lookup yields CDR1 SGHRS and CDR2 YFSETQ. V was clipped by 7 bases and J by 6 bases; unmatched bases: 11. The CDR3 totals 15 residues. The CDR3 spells CASYEDRGFAGELFF. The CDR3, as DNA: TGCGCCAGCTATGAAGACAGGGGATTCGCCGGGGAGCTGTTTTTT. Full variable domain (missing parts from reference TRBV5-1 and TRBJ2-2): KAGVTQTPRYLIKTRGQQVTLSCSPISGHRSVSWYQQTPGQGLQFLFEYFSETQRNKGNFPGRFSGRQFSNSRSEMNVSTLELGDSALYLCASYEDRGFAGELFFGEGSRLTVL.

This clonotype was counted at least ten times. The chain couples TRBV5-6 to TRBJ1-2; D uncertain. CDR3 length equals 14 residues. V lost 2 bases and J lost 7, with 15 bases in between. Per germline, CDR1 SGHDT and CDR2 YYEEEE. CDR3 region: CASSFLLSAGGYTF. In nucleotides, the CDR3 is TGTGCCAGCAGCTTTTTGCTGTCTGCAGGTGGCTACACCTTC. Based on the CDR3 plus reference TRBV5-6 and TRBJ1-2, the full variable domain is DAGVTQSPTHLIKTRGQQVTLRCSPKSGHDTVSWYQQALGQGPQFIFQYYEEEERQRGNFPDRFSGHQFPNYSSELNVNALLLGDSALYLCASSFLLSAGGYTFGSGTRLTVV.

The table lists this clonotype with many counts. Here the CDR3 reads CASSLGANNEQFF. CDR3 coding DNA: TGTGCCAGCAGCTTAGGGGCGAACAATGAGCAGTTCTTC. The rearrangement uses TRBV7-2 and TRBJ2-1; D gene uncertain. Per germline, CDR1 SGHTA and CDR2 FQGNSA. V shed 1 base and J shed 5 bases, with 6 bases lying between them. This CDR3 comprises 13 residues.

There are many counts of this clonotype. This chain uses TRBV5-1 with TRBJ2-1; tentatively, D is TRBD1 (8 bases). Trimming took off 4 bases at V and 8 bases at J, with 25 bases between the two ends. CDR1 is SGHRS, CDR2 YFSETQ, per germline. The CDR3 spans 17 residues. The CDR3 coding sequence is TGCGCCAGCAGCACCCTCTCTGGACAGGGAGGGTACGATGAGCAGTTCTTC. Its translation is CASSTLSGQGGYDEQFF.

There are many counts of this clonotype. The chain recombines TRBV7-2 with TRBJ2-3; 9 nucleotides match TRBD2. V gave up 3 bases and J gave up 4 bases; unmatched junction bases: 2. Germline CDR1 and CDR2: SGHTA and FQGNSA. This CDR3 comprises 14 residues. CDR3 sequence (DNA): TGTGCCAGCAGCTTCTCTAGCGGGGCAGATACGCAGTATTTT. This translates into CASSFSSGADTQYF.